The source of this T cell receptor (beta chain) is a study of Graves' ophthalmopathy and Graves' hyperthyroidism. Study summary: Peripheral blood was gathered at first diagnosis, ahead of any treatment whatsoever. Study findings and constraints: Most expanded clonotypes from thyroid (those above 0.001 frequency) were also found in blood.

This clonotype has at least ten counts. Its antigen is not known. This CDR3 spans 13 amino acids. V was shortened by 3 bases and J by 2 bases, with 7 bases between the two germline ends. Germline loops: CDR1 MNHNS, CDR2 SASEGT. As the template, RNA transcripts were used to amplify TCR beta CDR3 regions. HTBI primers were used in a first-round RT-PCR, which preceded a second-round multiplex PCR. TCRdb fed the multiplex PCR reads into MiXCR, producing one record per CDR3 protein. The table has hundreds of thousands of distinct CDR3 sequences, around 20% seen once. Diagnosis used clinical symptoms, serum thyroxine, TRAb, thyroid ultrasound and orbital computed tomography. Fresh peripheral blood (about 9 ml) yielded the PBMCs.

This receptor was taken from a woman aged 18-30 years with stable Graves' hyperthyroidism. The sample consisted of peripheral blood. The chain uses TRBV6-1 and TRBJ1-2, with no clear D. CDR3 in amino acids: CASSDGGNYGYTF. CDR3 DNA sequence: TGTGCCAGCAGTGATGGAGGGAACTATGGCTACACCTTC.